Each of the 29 T cell receptor beta chains below was sequenced from the same sample in a study of blood T cell repertoires in COVID-19. Data came from immunoSEQ multiplex PCR; TCRdb stores just in-frame clones and leaves some out. Of under 300,000 clones listed, over 75% are singletons. Sequencing used peripheral blood. These TCRs come from a woman aged 35 to 49 who had recovered from COVID-19.

This clone appeared once. This rearrangement joins TRBV7-3 to TRBJ2-1; 15 bases are a match to TRBD2. Looked up from germline, CDR1 is SGHTA and CDR2 is FQGTGA. After removal of 5 bases from V and 7 bases from J, the junction contained 9 bases not matched to a gene. The CDR3 has 17 residues. The CDR3: CASSRRTSGGAVNEQFF. CDR3 in DNA: TGTGCCAGCAGCCGACGGACTAGCGGGGGGGCGGTAAATGAGCAGTTCTTC.

The chain combines TRBV6-5 with TRBJ1-3, with D unclear. V gave up 6 bases and J gave up 0 bases, with 6 bases separating them. The V gene's germline CDR1 is MNHEY and CDR2 SVGAGI. The CDR3 spans 13 residues. CDR3 sequence: CASRAASGNTIYF. The CDR3 region has the DNA TGTGCCAGCAGGGCGGCCTCTGGAAACACCATATATTTT.

The chain combines TRBV6-1 with TRBJ2-7; TRBD2 aligns across 10 bases. Germline V gene data show CDR1 as MNHNS and CDR2 as SASEGT. The trim removed 1 base at V and 4 bases at J, leaving 1 base unmatched. The CDR3 spans 14 residues. Written as DNA, the CDR3 is TGTGCCAGCAGTGAAGGGGGACTAGCGTACGAGCAGTACTTC. The encoded protein is CASSEGGLAYEQYF.

This clone was observed once. Other DNA variants within this sample encode the same CDR3. The rearrangement uses TRBV19 and TRBJ2-7; no clear D gene. Germline CDR1 LNHDA, CDR2 SQIVND (reference sequence). The length of the CDR3 is 13 residues. The V end was cut by 2 bases, the J end by 3 bases, with 8 bases between. The CDR3 coding sequence is TGTGCCAGTAGTATACAGTCAGGCTACGAGCAGTACTTC. Protein: CASSIQSGYEQYF.

The V call is TRBV5-1, the J call TRBJ1-6; no reliable D call. The CDR3 has 17 amino acids. V was cut by 0 bases and J by 1 base, with 11 bases left in between. Germline V gene sequence: CDR1 SGHRS, CDR2 YFSETQ. The CDR3 protein is CASSLGTIGSYNSPLHF. The CDR3 DNA follows: TGCGCCAGCAGCTTGGGGACTATTGGGTCCTATAATTCACCCCTCCACTTT.

The chain is built from TRBV28 and TRBJ2-3; 10 bases line up with TRBD2. V dropped 5 bases and J dropped 2; count of bases not matched to a gene: 10. Germline lookup yields CDR1 MDHEN and CDR2 SYDVKM. The CDR3 sequence is 17 residues long. The CDR3 region is CASSDTLAGASTDTQYF. Written as DNA, the CDR3 is TGTGCCAGCAGTGATACTCTAGCGGGAGCTTCCACAGATACGCAGTATTTT. Full variable domain (rest looked up from reference TRBV28 and TRBJ2-3): DVKVTQSSRYLVKRTGEKVFLECVQDMDHENMFWYRQDPGLGLRLIYFSYDVKMKEKGDIPEGYSVSREKKERFSLILESASTNQTSMYLCASSDTLAGASTDTQYFGPGTRLTVL.

The chain combines TRBV12-3 or TRBV12-4 with TRBJ2-1; perhaps TRBD2 as D (6 bases). The CDR3 spans 13 residues. V gave up 8 bases and J gave up 7 bases, with 15 bases separating them. The CDR3 nucleotides are TGTGCCAGCGGTCAAATGCGGGGTAATGAGCAGTTCTTC. It codes for CASGQMRGNEQFF.

This clone was seen just once. The chain combines TRBV5-1 with TRBJ1-3; no clear D gene. Germline CDR1 and CDR2: SGHRS and YFSETQ. Deletions cut 0 bases from V and 0 bases from J, with 10 bases between. The CDR3 has 16 residues. The CDR3 here is CASSLAGLASGNTIYF. The CDR3 DNA sequence: TGCGCCAGCAGCTTGGCCGGGCTAGCCTCTGGAAACACCATATATTTT.

This chain connects TRBV12-5 to TRBJ2-7; 7 bases line up with TRBD1. The CDR3 is made up of 14 amino acids. Trimming at V came to 3 bases and at J to 2 bases, leaving 4 bases not matched to a gene. Germline CDR1 is LGHNT and CDR2 is FRNRAP. Written as DNA, the CDR3 is TGTGCTAGTGGTTTAGGACAGGCAACCTACGAGCAGTACTTC. As protein: CASGLGQATYEQYF.

The V call is TRBV7-2, the J call TRBJ2-1, with 7 bases lining up with TRBD1. This CDR3 region has 14 residues. Germline assignment: CDR1 SGHTA and CDR2 FQGNSA. J gave up 6 bases and V 3 bases, and 5 bases lay outside the gene matches. The CDR3 region is CASSLVGQANEQFF. The CDR3, as DNA: TGTGCCAGCAGCTTGGTAGGACAGGCCAATGAGCAGTTCTTC.

The chain joins TRBV4-1 to TRBJ2-3; a weak D match, TRBD1 (6 bases). Trimming took off 3 bases at V and 1 base at J, with 14 bases between the two ends. CDR1 and CDR2 from the germline V gene are MGHRA and YSYEKL. The CDR3 sequence is 16 residues long. DNA for the CDR3: TGCGCCAGCAGCCAGCCATTGGGGGCTGGCACAGATACGCAGTATTTT. Its protein product is CASSQPLGAGTDTQYF.

V usage is TRBV3-1 (or the pseudogene TRBV3-2) and J usage is TRBJ2-1; D unclear. This CDR3 has 15 amino acids. Germline V lookup: CDR1 LGHDT, CDR2 YNNKEL (reference sequence). Trimming removed 2 bases at V and 0 bases at J, with 8 bases between. Written as DNA, the CDR3 is TGTGCCAGCAGCCAACTGGCGGTCTCCTACAATGAGCAGTTCTTC. Its protein product is CASSQLAVSYNEQFF.

The chain employs TRBV3-1 (or the pseudogene TRBV3-2) and TRBJ2-3; tentatively, D is TRBD1 (6 bases). Per germline, CDR1 LGHDT and CDR2 YNNKEL (reference sequence). This CDR3 region has 16 residues. Trimming cost V 5 bases and J 0 bases, with 15 bases left between them. The CDR3, as DNA: TGTGCCAGCAGCGACCGCACAGGGTCCAGCACAGATACGCAGTATTTT. Its translation: CASSDRTGSSTDTQYF.

This sequence joins TRBV5-1 and TRBJ2-5; 8 bases fit TRBD1. The V and J ends lost 4 bases and 4 bases, in that order; junction bases with no gene match: 6. The CDR3 covers 14 residues. Germline V lookup: CDR1 SGHRS, CDR2 YFSETQ. CDR3 sequence (DNA): TGCGCCAGCAGCACCCACGGACAGGGAGAGACCCAGTACTTC. Translated, it gives CASSTHGQGETQYF.

This clone was found a few times. The chain employs TRBV6-5 and TRBJ1-2; 7 bases align to TRBD1. The trim removed 2 bases at V and 4 bases at J, leaving 4 bases unmatched. This CDR3 has 14 residues. In germline, CDR1 is MNHEY, CDR2 SVGAGI. CDR3 DNA: TGTGCCAGCAGTTACATCGGGACAGTCTATGGCTACACCTTC. Protein: CASSYIGTVYGYTF.

The chain combines TRBV14 with TRBJ1-2, with D maybe TRBD1 (5 bases). Trimming shortened V by 0 bases and J by 8 bases, and 16 bases separated the two germline ends. Germline V gene sequence: CDR1 SGHDN, CDR2 FVKESK. CDR3 length equals 15 residues. Written as DNA, the CDR3 is TGTGCCAGCAGCCAAGATCCGGGGGGTCCTCGAGGCTACACCTTC. Translating gives CASSQDPGGPRGYTF.

This clone was detected a few times. This sequence joins TRBV11-2 and TRBJ1-6; D gene uncertain. The CDR3 loop spans 13 amino acids. CDR1 and CDR2 from the germline V gene are SGHAT and FQNNGV. V shed 4 bases and J shed 7 bases, with 8 bases lying between them. Written as DNA, the CDR3 is TGTGCCAGCAGCTCGGGTTTAAATTCACCCCTCCACTTT. Encoded protein: CASSSGLNSPLHF.

V is TRBV7-2 and J is TRBJ2-7, with TRBD2 matching over 13 bases. CDR1 SGHTA and CDR2 FQGNSA come from the germline V gene. This CDR3 region has 16 residues. Germline trimming cut 3 bases from V and 4 bases from J; bases unmatched to any gene: 6. The CDR3 DNA is TGTGCCAGCAGCTTTACTAGCGGGGGGGCCGGGTACGAGCAGTACTTC. Translation: CASSFTSGGAGYEQYF.

V usage is TRBV5-5 and J usage is TRBJ1-4; no clear D. Germline V gives CDR1 SGHKS, CDR2 YYEKEE (reference sequence). This CDR3 region has 15 residues. V was cut by 1 base and J by 7 bases, with 14 bases left in between. CDR3 bases: TGTGCCAGCAGCTTGTACGGGAACGCCGGTGAAAAACTGTTTTTT. This sequence encodes CASSLYGNAGEKLFF.

The gene calls are TRBV19 and TRBJ1-4; tentatively, D is TRBD1 (6 bases). V lost 5 bases, J lost 5 bases, and 15 bases lay in between. This CDR3 region has 15 residues. Germline loops: CDR1 LNHDA, CDR2 SQIVND (reference sequence). Here the CDR3 reads CASSYRARQNEKLFF. The CDR3 nucleotides read TGTGCCAGTAGTTACAGGGCACGGCAAAATGAAAAACTGTTTTTT.

V gene TRBV10-2 combines with J gene TRBJ2-5, with unresolved D. This CDR3 is 14 amino acids long. CDR1 is WSHSY and CDR2 is SAAADI in the germline V gene. Trimming cost V 2 bases and J 2 bases, with 9 bases left between them. CDR3 residues: CASSEPGGQETQYF. CDR3 in DNA: TGCGCCAGCAGTGAGCCTGGCGGTCAAGAGACCCAGTACTTC.

The rearrangement links TRBV7-3 to TRBJ2-3, with TRBD2 matching 9 bases. This CDR3 has 15 amino acids. Per the germline V gene, CDR1 is SGHTA and CDR2 is FQGTGA. The trim removed 4 bases at V and 5 bases at J, leaving 7 bases unmatched. CDR3 in amino acids: CASSSPSGVGDTQYF. DNA for the CDR3: TGTGCCAGCAGCTCGCCTAGCGGGGTCGGAGATACGCAGTATTTT.

The gene calls are TRBV5-1 and TRBJ2-5; D possibly corresponds to TRBD1 (7 bases). Germline CDR1 and CDR2: SGHRS and YFSETQ. The V gene lost 4 bases and the J gene lost 5 bases, with 15 bases spanning the gap. The CDR3 totals 14 residues. CDR3 residues: CASSRGTDAETQYF. CDR3 in DNA: TGCGCCAGCAGCCGCGGGACAGATGCGGAGACCCAGTACTTC.

The V call is TRBV5-1, the J call TRBJ1-2, with D possibly being TRBD1 (5 bases). Germline lookup yields CDR1 SGHRS and CDR2 YFSETQ. Trimming took 6 bases from V and 0 from J, leaving 12 bases between them. The CDR3 is 14 amino acids. CDR3 in amino acids: CASTLGGANYGYTF. CDR3 coding DNA: TGCGCCAGCACCCTGGGAGGGGCTAACTATGGCTACACCTTC.

A few counts support this clone. The V and J genes are TRBV7-2 and TRBJ1-5; 8 bases map to TRBD1. The ends lost 3 bases at V and 3 bases at J; junction bases unmatched: 4. Germline V gene lookup returns CDR1 SGHTA and CDR2 FQGNSA. This CDR3 contains 15 residues. The chain's CDR3 is CASSFRTGTNQPQHF. CDR3 DNA sequence: TGTGCCAGCAGCTTTAGGACAGGGACCAATCAGCCCCAGCATTTT.

The gene calls are TRBV5-1 and TRBJ2-2, with D possibly being TRBD2 (5 bases). Germline values: CDR1 SGHRS, CDR2 YFSETQ. The V end was cut by 4 bases, the J end by 6 bases, with 16 bases between. This CDR3 has 15 residues. In nucleotides, the CDR3 is TGCGCCAGCAGCCCTGCCGTAGTTAGCGCCGGGGAGCTGTTTTTT. This gives the protein CASSPAVVSAGELFF.

The chain recombines TRBV2 with TRBJ1-4; TRBD1 is a possible D gene (6 bases). Germline V gene sequence: CDR1 SNHLY, CDR2 FYNNEI. The CDR3 totals 14 residues. Trimming shortened V by 6 bases and J by 8 bases, and 16 bases separated the two germline ends. CDR3 in amino acids: CASSVYRAGEKLFF. CDR3 sequence (DNA): TGTGCCAGCAGCGTTTACAGGGCAGGCGAAAAACTGTTTTTT.

The chain employs TRBV15 and TRBJ1-6, with TRBD1 as a possible D gene (5 bases). The germline V gene encodes CDR1 LNHNV and CDR2 YYDKDF (reference sequence). V was trimmed by 3 bases and J by 6 bases, leaving 9 bases between them. The CDR3 extends over 14 amino acids. The CDR3 sequence: CATSRGLANSPLHF. Here the CDR3 DNA reads TGTGCCACCAGCAGGGGGCTGGCTAATTCACCCCTCCACTTT.

This sequence joins TRBV5-1 and TRBJ1-4, with D perhaps TRBD1 (6 bases). The CDR3 sequence is 16 residues long. V lost 0 bases, J lost 1 base, and 10 bases lay in between. Germline assignment: CDR1 SGHRS and CDR2 YFSETQ. Written as DNA, the CDR3 is TGCGCCAGCAGCTTGGATCAGGGGAGAACTAATGAAAAACTGTTTTTT. Translation gives CASSLDQGRTNEKLFF.